This T cell receptor beta chain was captured by sequencing in a study of T-cell reconstitution after alpha-beta-depleted transplantation in children. There are a few counts of this clonotype. Unique molecular identifiers were incorporated during preparation of the TCRbeta library. One entry per CDR3 protein, called by TCRdb with MiXCR from the PCR reads. The sample lists some 500,000 distinct CDR3 sequences; about 16% were seen once. Sequencing was performed on PBMCs from the stem cell graft donor, taken from the stem cell graft. The sequence derives from a human donor who donated a stem cell graft to a child with acute lymphoblastic leukemia.

This CDR3 reads CASSGGGRTSTDTQYF. Written as DNA, the CDR3 is TGTGCCAGCAGCGGTGGCGGTAGGACCAGCACAGATACGCAGTATTTT. The chain has TRBV9 and TRBJ2-3; no reliable D call. The V gene's germline CDR1 is SGDLS and CDR2 YYNGEE. V gave up 3 bases and J gave up 0 bases, with 14 bases separating them. This CDR3 has 16 residues. The full variable domain, completed using reference TRBV9 and TRBJ2-3, is DSGVTQTPKHLITATGQRVTLRCSPRSGDLSVYWYQQSLDQGLQFLIQYYNGEERAKGNILERFSAQQFPDLHSELNLSSLELGDSALYFCASSGGGRTSTDTQYFGPGTRLTVL.